This T cell receptor (beta chain) was retrieved from a study of regulatory T cells in long-lasting Graves disease (dated by TCRdb to the early 2020s). Looking at the study overall: Persistent Graves' disease meant more than 5 years of antithyroid drug treatment with TSH receptor autoantibodies that stayed positive. Persistent Graves' disease patients were compared with newly diagnosed Graves' disease patients by peripheral blood TCR sequencing and RNA sequencing. The study was registered as a clinical trial and conducted in China. TCR sequencing covered some 13 persistent and around 20 newly diagnosed Graves' disease patients, around 35 samples in total. In the clinical cohort, patients with persistent Graves' disease had used antithyroid drugs for an average of roughly ten years. The paper as a whole reports these results and caveats: Persistent patients shared more public clonotypes among themselves (2,741) than newly diagnosed patients did (more than 850). The authors acknowledged the small sample size as a limitation that may reduce accuracy. Sequencing and analysis were limited to the TCR beta chain. Lower TCR Shannon entropy and fewer highly expanded clones were observed in persistent Graves' disease patients than in newly diagnosed patients, which suggested clonal expansion. Peripheral blood alone was examined, since thyroid tissue, which constituted the primary lesion, could not be accessed.

The library was generated by multiplex PCR. The run used an Illumina HiSeq 4000. To build TCR beta libraries, CDR3 regions were amplified by Arm-PCR using iRepertoire HTBI primers. PCR products were gel purified before sequencing. Concerning the study's data processing: Gene usage analysis of CDR3 amino acid clonotypes used the roughly 60 TRBV and some 13 TRBJ segments found across samples. Filtered high-quality paired reads were merged into contigs using COPE and FqMerger. BLAST was used to align contigs to IMGT TRBV, TRBD and TRBJ reference genes, with CDR3 defined following IMGT. Any clonotype with a frequency above 0.1% was classified as a highly expanded clone. Repertoire diversity was measured by Shannon entropy, and V-J evenness by the Gini coefficient. A clonotype found in more than one individual was treated as public. TCRdb reanalyzed the raw reads on its own, using fastp at Q25 for trimming and MiXCR for clone calling, and kept in-frame beta chains. For every CDR3 protein sequence, its rows merge into one entry that carries the most common genes and DNA. It is TCRdb's table, rather than the study itself, that gives the V and J calls and clone size. The sample profile shows 300,000 to 400,000 distinct CDR3 sequences; around 20% of them were found once. The ten largest clones take up 29% of the sample.

This clonotype was observed many times. It has no known antigen specificity. The sample holds no much larger clone one base away, and base qualities are not on file. The intended sense of this specimen's time point label: persistent/refractory GD, antithyroid drugs over 5 years with positive TRAb. RNA was extracted from PBMCs in TRIzol for both TCR sequencing and RNA sequencing. The diagnosis of Graves' disease was made according to American Thyroid Association guidelines. Recruitment of patients was carried out at an endocrinology department in Xi'an, China. Each patient gave around 9.2 milliliters of peripheral blood, collected in an EDTA anticoagulant tube. Ficoll Paque Plus density gradient separation was used to isolate PBMCs, and no further T cell sorting was done. An Agilent 2100 Bioanalyzer and agarose gel were used to check RNA quality, and a NanoDrop 2000 was used to measure RNA concentration.

Source: peripheral blood mononuclear cells (PBMCs), taken when the disease was refractory, from a patient treated with antithyroid drugs. The clonotype was recovered from a female donor with Graves disease.

The base sequence is TGCAGCGCCTTCGGACAGGGGGGCCACGGCTACACCTTC. Translated, this is CSAFGQGGHGYTF. The rearranged chain carries TRBV29-1 and TRBJ1-2; 10 junctional bases match TRBD1. Germline trimming amounts to 7 bases on V and 8 bases on J, with 10 as the count of junction bases outside the gene matches. The CDR1 and CDR2 encoded by the germline V gene are SQVTM and ANQGSEA. Counted from cysteine to phenylalanine, this CDR3 has 13 amino acids. Only CDR3 DNA remains: 39 bases, in frame from the first base.